This T cell receptor beta chain was profiled in a study of T cell responses to AZD1222 COVID-19 vaccine. The study, taken as a whole, reports: Unmutated variant regions reportedly attract nearly half of all spike-specific TCRs. Vaccine-associated CD4 TCRs spanned spike, dominant at 160-218 and 743-854. Vaccination with two AZD1222 doses was followed by a rise in Spike-specific TCR breadth and depth. Clonal diversity may have been underestimated in mostly white British donors.

TCRdb's table, derived via immunoSEQ multiplex PCR, lists solely in-frame clones and lacks some. The table has under 300,000 clones, approximately 95% seen once; the top ten hold less than 0.65%. CDR3 length: 14 residues. V shed 4 bases, J shed 6 bases, and the junction held 9 bases outside the gene matches. The germline V gene has CDR1 LGHDT and CDR2 YNNKEL (reference sequence). This clone was seen a single time. Its antigen remains unidentified. The chain has TRBV3-1 (or the pseudogene TRBV3-2) and TRBJ2-7; 7 bases are shared with TRBD1. The source is an adult in good health. The sequenced sample was peripheral blood, obtained on day 0 of AZD1222 vaccination. Here the CDR3 reads CASSLLQGTVEQYF. The CDR3 DNA follows: TGTGCCAGCAGCCTCTTACAGGGGACGGTCGAGCAGTACTTC.